A selection of T cell receptor beta chains follows, all from one sample in a study of CD8 T cells in Susac syndrome. Using its own MiXCR run on the immunoSEQ multiplex PCR reads, TCRdb lists one record per CDR3 protein. The data show some 130,000 distinct CDR3 sequences, roughly 94% seen once. Sequenced input: CD4+ T cells from PBMCs. The source is a human donor with multiple sclerosis. Both conserved end residues are part of each CDR3. Fields, in order: D gene, J gene, V gene, CDR3 DNA, CDR3 protein. A D gene is named only where the DNA matches it firmly.

.	TRBJ1-2	TRBV27	TGTGCCAGCAGTGTCTACCCGGGCTATGGCTACACCTTC	CASSVYPGYGYTF
.	TRBJ2-5	TRBV15	TGTGCCACCAGCGTCCAAGGGGTGGGCAGGAGCCAAGAGACCCAGTACTTC	CATSVQGVGRSQETQYF
.	TRBJ2-5	TRBV12-3/TRBV12-4	TGTGCCAGCAGGCGTGGTCAACTCCAAGAGACCCAGTACTTC	CASRRGQLQETQYF
.	TRBJ2-2	TRBV30	TGTGCCCTATCCCCCCCCAGCGGATTTATCACCGGGGAGCTGTTTTTT	CALSPPSGFITGELFF
TRBD2	TRBJ2-3	TRBV4-3	TGCGCCAGCAGCCCCACTAGCGGGGGGGCTGGGGGCACAGATACGCAGTATTTT	CASSPTSGGAGGTDTQYF
TRBD2	TRBJ2-3	TRBV10-3	TGTGCCATCAGTGAGTTAGCGGGAGGAAGGGATACGCAGTATTTT	CAISELAGGRDTQYF
TRBD1	TRBJ2-7	TRBV25-1	TGTGCCAGCAGTGACCTCCCTCGACAGGGGACCTACGAGCAGTACTTC	CASSDLPRQGTYEQYF
TRBD1	TRBJ1-5	TRBV12-3/TRBV12-4	TGTGCCAGCAGTCTGGACAGGGGCGGCAATCAGCCCCAGCATTTT	CASSLDRGGNQPQHF
.	TRBJ1-2	TRBV7-2	TGTGCCAGCAGCTTACAGGGTGGCAGAGGAGATGGCTACACCTTC	CASSLQGGRGDGYTF
.	TRBJ1-1	TRBV6-6	TGTGCCAGCAGTTACTCGGCGTTTGAAGCTTTCTTT	CASSYSAFEAFF
.	TRBJ1-3	TRBV7-2	TGTGCCAGCAGCCTTGAAGAAGGGAGAAACACCATATATTTT	CASSLEEGRNTIYF
.	TRBJ2-3	TRBV29-1	TGCAGCGTTGCTGCTGGGGGAGAAGATACGCAGTATTTT	CSVAAGGEDTQYF
.	TRBJ2-5	TRBV18	TGTGCCAGCTCACCTCCTGCGGTCGGGAGCCGTATGGAGACCCAGTACTTC	CASSPPAVGSRMETQYF
.	TRBJ2-5	TRBV7-8	TGTGCCAGCAGCTTAGTTTTTGGGACGCCCCAAGAGACCCAGTACTTC	CASSLVFGTPQETQYF
TRBD2	TRBJ2-1	TRBV7-8	TGTGCCAGCAGCTTAGCACTAGCGGGGGAAAATGAGCAGTTCTTC	CASSLALAGENEQFF
.	TRBJ1-1	TRBV29-1	TGCAGCGTTTCTAACAGCCCTTTGAACACTGAAGCTTTCTTT	CSVSNSPLNTEAFF
.	TRBJ1-5	TRBV7-2	TGTGCCAGCAGCCAGAGCGGAGGAAATCAGCCCCAGCATTTT	CASSQSGGNQPQHF
TRBD1	TRBJ2-7	TRBV15	TGTGCCACCAGCAGAATACCCTCCGGGACAGGGCGAGAGCAGTACTTC	CATSRIPSGTGREQYF
.	TRBJ1-2	TRBV12-3/TRBV12-4	TGTGCCAGCACCGGGGACCTAGGCTATGGCTACACCTTC	CASTGDLGYGYTF
.	TRBJ1-1	TRBV5-1	TGCGCCAGCAGCCCGGGACCGACGAACACTGAAGCTTTCTTT	CASSPGPTNTEAFF